This section outlines one T cell receptor beta chain sequence together with its context. This specimen belongs to a study of blood T cell repertoires in COVID-19. Study-level information: Whether acute or convalescent, the COVID-19 samples came from the United States, Italy and Spain. PBMCs, B-cell-depleted T cells, or T cells were the source of the cDNA or gDNA that made up the material.

In germline, CDR1 is MDHEN, CDR2 SYDVKM. V trimming: 3 bases; J trimming: 2 bases; junction bases outside the gene matches: 3. The CDR3 runs 14 residues. As originally analysed: For nucleated cells, counts were estimated from reference gene primer amplification. TCRdb's table, derived via immunoSEQ multiplex PCR, lists solely in-frame clones and lacks some. That table supplies the V and J calls and clone size; D and trimming were determined from the DNA. This table holds some 340,000 clones, 83% found once. Specimen: peripheral blood. The clonotype originates from a man aged 25 to 40 with active or convalescent COVID-19. The chain is built from TRBV28 and TRBJ2-7; 8 bases are a match to TRBD1. This chain's CDR3 is CASSLGTGAYEQYF. Written as DNA, the CDR3 is TGTGCCAGCAGTTTGGGGACAGGTGCCTACGAGCAGTACTTC. The full variable domain, rest sourced from reference TRBV28 and TRBJ2-7, is DVKVTQSSRYLVKRTGEKVFLECVQDMDHENMFWYRQDPGLGLRLIYFSYDVKMKEKGDIPEGYSVSREKKERFSLILESASTNQTSMYLCASSLGTGAYEQYFGPGTRLTVT.